The 10 T cell receptor beta chains presented below share a single source sample, sequenced in a study of blood T cells in healthy people across ages. Next came a second PCR, run for about 7 to 12 cycles, which used a sample-barcoded 5' primer along with a J-beta primer mix. TCRdb processed the 5' RACE reads anew with MiXCR; each CDR3 protein has one entry. Of hundreds of thousands of distinct CDR3 sequences listed, less than 45% were seen once; the top ten hold about 30%. The sequenced sample consisted of blood. Receptors originate from a man aged 80 or over in good health.

CDR3 protein: CASKWTHGGSSYNEQFF. The CDR3 nucleotides read TGTGCCAGCAAATGGACCCATGGCGGGAGCTCCTACAATGAGCAGTTCTTC. This sequence joins TRBV6-1 and TRBJ2-1, with 7 bases fitting TRBD2. The V and J ends lost 7 bases and 0 bases, in that order; junction bases with no gene match: 12. Per germline, CDR1 MNHNS and CDR2 SASEGT. The CDR3 is 17 residues long.

The V gene is TRBV15, the J gene TRBJ2-7; 10 bases align to TRBD1. The J call is doubtful: the DNA matches TRBJ2-5 better. This CDR3 is 15 amino acids long. Per germline, CDR1 LNHNV and CDR2 YYDKDF (reference sequence). The CDR3 bases are TGTGCCACCAGCAGGGGGACAGGGGTCAGGGAGACCCAGTACTTC. This translates into CATSRGTGVRETQYF.

The CDR3 sequence is CSAPGHLSSYNSPLHF. CDR3 nucleotides: TGCAGTGCTCCTGGACACCTAAGCTCCTATAATTCACCCCTCCACTTT. This chain joins TRBV20-1 and TRBJ1-6; weak D call: TRBD1 (5 bases). This CDR3 region has 16 residues. Germline V gives CDR1 DFQATT, CDR2 SNEGSKA (reference sequence). Trimming took off 5 bases at V and 0 bases at J, with 14 bases between the two ends.

The chain employs TRBV6-2 or TRBV6-3 and TRBJ2-1, with TRBD2 matching over 9 bases. The CDR3 spans 14 residues. CDR1 and CDR2 (germline): MNHEY, SVGEGT. V lost 6 bases to trimming and J lost 14 bases; unmatched junction nucleotides: 14. This CDR3 reads CASRTGTSIRGEFF. CDR3 sequence (DNA): TGTGCCAGCAGGACCGGGACTAGCATCAGGGGGGAGTTCTTC.

V usage is TRBV7-9 and J usage is TRBJ1-2; TRBD1 matches 7 bases. The J segment lost 8 bases and the V segment lost 2 bases, leaving 11 bases of the junction unmatched. Germline CDR1 and CDR2: SEHNR and FQNEAQ (reference sequence). The CDR3 runs to 15 residues. The DNA for the CDR3 is TGTGCCAGCAGCTTAACCCCGGACAGGATAGGCGGCTACACCTTC. Amino acid sequence: CASSLTPDRIGGYTF.

For this clonotype: Since a much larger clone is just one base distant, this may be a read error. The CDR3 loop reads CSATSRRFTGELFF. Here the CDR3 DNA reads TGCAGTGCAACTAGCAGGAGGTTCACCGGGGAGCTGTTTTTT. V is TRBV20-1 and J is TRBJ2-2, with D perhaps matching TRBD2 (6 bases). There are 14 residues in the CDR3. Germline V gene data show CDR1 as DFQATT and CDR2 as SNEGSKA (reference sequence). The V end lost 6 bases, the J end lost 4 bases, and 15 bases lay between the germline ends.

This clonotype was counted many times. One end of the junction is discordant with germline, which a read error may explain. V is TRBV4-1 and J is TRBJ1-2; 8 positions agree with TRBD1. CDR1 is MGHRA and CDR2 is YSYEKL in the germline V gene. The CDR3 is 15 residues long. CDR3 amino acids: CASSPSGQGNYGYTF. CDR3 sequence (DNA): TGTGCCAGCTCACCATCTGGACAGGGTAACTATGGCTACACCTTC.

The rearrangement joins TRBV7-2 to TRBJ1-2; 10 bases are a match to TRBD1. CDR3 length: 14 amino acids. Trimming removed 4 bases from V and 8 bases from J; junction bases left unmatched: 7. Germline CDR1 and CDR2: SGHTA and FQGNSA. The CDR3 nucleotides read TGTGCCAGCAGCTCCCCGGACAGGGGGAGCGGCTACACCTTC. Residues: CASSSPDRGSGYTF.

The CDR3, as DNA: TGTGCCAGCGGGATAGCGGGCCCCCGCGAGGATACGCAGTATTTT. Translated, it gives CASGIAGPREDTQYF. This chain connects TRBV7-8 to TRBJ2-3, with TRBD2 identical over 7 bases. CDR1 and CDR2 from the germline V gene are SGHVS and FQNEAQ. The ends lost 8 bases at V and 6 bases at J; junction bases unmatched: 14. The CDR3 consists of 15 residues.

This chain links TRBV6-2 or TRBV6-3 with TRBJ2-3, with 9 bases fitting TRBD1. Germline-derived CDR1 and CDR2 are MNHEY and SVGEGT. The CDR3 is made up of 14 amino acids. The V segment lost 7 bases and the J segment 5 bases; nucleotides outside the gene matches: 7. As DNA, the CDR3 is TGTGCCAGCACCAGGAGGGGACAGGGAGATACGCAGTATTTT. Its translation is CASTRRGQGDTQYF.